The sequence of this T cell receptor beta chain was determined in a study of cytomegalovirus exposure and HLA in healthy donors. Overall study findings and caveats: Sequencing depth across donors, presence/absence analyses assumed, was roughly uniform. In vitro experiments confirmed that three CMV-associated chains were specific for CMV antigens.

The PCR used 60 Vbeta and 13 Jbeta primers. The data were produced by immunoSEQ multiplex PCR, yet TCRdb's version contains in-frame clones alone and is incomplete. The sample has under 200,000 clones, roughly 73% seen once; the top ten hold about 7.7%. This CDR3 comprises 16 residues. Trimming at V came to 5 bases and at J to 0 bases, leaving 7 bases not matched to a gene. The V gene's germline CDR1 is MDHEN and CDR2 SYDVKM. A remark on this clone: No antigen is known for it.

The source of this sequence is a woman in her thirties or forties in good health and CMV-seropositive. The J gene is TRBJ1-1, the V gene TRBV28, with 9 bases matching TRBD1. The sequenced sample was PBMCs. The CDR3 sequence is CASSRQGVRVNTEAFF. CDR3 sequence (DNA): TGTGCCAGCAGTCGACAGGGGGTAAGGGTGAACACTGAAGCTTTCTTT. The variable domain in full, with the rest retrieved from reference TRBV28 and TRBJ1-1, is DVKVTQSSRYLVKRTGEKVFLECVQDMDHENMFWYRQDPGLGLRLIYFSYDVKMKEKGDIPEGYSVSREKKERFSLILESASTNQTSMYLCASSRQGVRVNTEAFFGQGTRLTVV.